This TCR beta chain was captured by sequencing in a study of blood T cell repertoires in COVID-19. Overall study: Sites across the United States, Italy and Spain contributed samples from acute and convalescent COVID-19. The cDNA or gDNA used as material had been derived from T cells, B-cell-depleted T cells, or PBMCs.

The sample holds a few counts of this clone. The V gene's germline CDR1 is SGHRS and CDR2 YFSETQ. Between the trimmed V and J ends, which lost 4 bases and 0 bases, there was a span of 7 bases. The length of the CDR3 is 13 residues. Sequencing used immunoSEQ multiplex PCR; TCRdb keeps in-frame clones, though not all of them. This table has some 46,000 clones, 80% to 90% appearing once. Sequenced material: peripheral blood. The chain uses TRBV5-1 and TRBJ1-1; D uncertain. The source is a woman of 80 years or more with acute or convalescent COVID-19. The CDR3 reads CASSARMNTEAFF. The CDR3 region has the DNA TGCGCCAGCAGCGCGAGAATGAACACTGAAGCTTTCTTT.